The 3 T cell receptor beta chains in this list originate from one sample, sequenced in a study of T-cell reconstitution after alpha-beta-depleted transplantation in children. As it was prepared, the TCRbeta library received unique molecular identifiers. TCRdb re-called the PCR reads through MiXCR, storing one row per CDR3 protein. The table includes about 600,000 distinct CDR3 sequences, about 23% detected once. The source was PBMCs, mostly from graft donor cells, collected 360 days after TCRalphabeta/CD19-depleted stem cell transplant. These receptors all come from a boy younger than two who had a stem cell transplant for acute myeloid leukemia, so the T cells may come from the graft donor.

This clonotype was seen many times. The chain recombines TRBV20-1 with TRBJ2-3; weak D call: TRBD2 (6 bases). This CDR3 is built from 17 residues. V gave up 3 bases and J gave up 0 bases, with 19 bases separating them. Germline CDR1 DFQATT, CDR2 SNEGSKA (reference sequence). The CDR3 coding sequence is TGCAGTGCTAGCCCCCCGGGGGTAACGACTAGCACAGATACGCAGTATTTT. Encoded protein: CSASPPGVTTSTDTQYF.

The DNA of the CDR3 is TGCAGTGCTAGCCGGGACAGTGGGTTAAGGAGAGGCTACACCTTC. Translating it yields CSASRDSGLRRGYTF. The chain is built from TRBV20-1 and TRBJ1-2, with 7 positions matching TRBD1. This CDR3 spans 15 amino acids. Trimming removed 3 bases from V and 8 bases from J; junction bases left unmatched: 15. CDR1 and CDR2 (germline): DFQATT, SNEGSKA (reference sequence).

This clonotype was seen only once. The chain recombines TRBV5-1 with TRBJ2-7, with a possible D match to TRBD1 (6 bases). Germline V gene sequence: CDR1 SGHRS, CDR2 YFSETQ. V shed 4 bases and J shed 0 bases, with 11 bases lying between them. This CDR3 has 14 amino acids. The CDR3 sequence: CASSPWDTSYEQYV. The CDR3 nucleotides are TGCGCCAGCAGCCCGTGGGACACCTCCTACGAGCAGTACGTC.